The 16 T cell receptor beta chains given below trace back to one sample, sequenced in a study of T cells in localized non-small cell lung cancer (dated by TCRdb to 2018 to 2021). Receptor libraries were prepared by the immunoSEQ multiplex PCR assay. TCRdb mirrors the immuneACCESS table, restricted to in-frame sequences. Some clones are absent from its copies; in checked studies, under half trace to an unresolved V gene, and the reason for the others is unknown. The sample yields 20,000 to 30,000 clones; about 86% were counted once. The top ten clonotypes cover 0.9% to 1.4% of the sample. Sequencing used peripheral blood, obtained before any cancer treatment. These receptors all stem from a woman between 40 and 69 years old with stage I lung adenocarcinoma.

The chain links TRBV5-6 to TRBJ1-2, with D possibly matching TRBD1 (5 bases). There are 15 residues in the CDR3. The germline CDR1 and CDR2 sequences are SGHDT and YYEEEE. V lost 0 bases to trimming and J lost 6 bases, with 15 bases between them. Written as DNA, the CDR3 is TGTGCCAGCAGCTTGGTGGGACCGACCAGGGATGGCTACACCTTC. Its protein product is CASSLVGPTRDGYTF. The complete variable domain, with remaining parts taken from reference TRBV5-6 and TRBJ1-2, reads DAGVTQSPTHLIKTRGQQVTLRCSPKSGHDTVSWYQQALGQGPQFIFQYYEEEERQRGNFPDRFSGHQFPNYSSELNVNALLLGDSALYLCASSLVGPTRDGYTFGSGTRLTVV.

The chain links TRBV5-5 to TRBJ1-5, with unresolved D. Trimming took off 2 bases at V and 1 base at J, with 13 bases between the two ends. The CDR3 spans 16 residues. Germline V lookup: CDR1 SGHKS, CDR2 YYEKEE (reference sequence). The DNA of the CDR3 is TGTGCCAGCAGCTTCTTAGGAGGTCTAAGCAATCAGCCCCAGCATTTT. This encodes CASSFLGGLSNQPQHF. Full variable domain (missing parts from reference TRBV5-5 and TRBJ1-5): DAGVTQSPTHLIKTRGQQVTLRCSPISGHKSVSWYQQVLGQGPQFIFQYYEKEERGRGNFPDRFSARQFPNYSSELNVNALLLGDSALYLCASSFLGGLSNQPQHFGDGTRLSIL.

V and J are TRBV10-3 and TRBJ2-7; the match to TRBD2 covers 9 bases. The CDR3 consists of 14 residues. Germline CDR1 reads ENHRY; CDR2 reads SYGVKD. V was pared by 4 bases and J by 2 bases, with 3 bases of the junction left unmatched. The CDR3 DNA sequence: TGTGCCATCAGTGTGACTAGCGGTACCTACGAGCAGTACTTC. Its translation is CAISVTSGTYEQYF.

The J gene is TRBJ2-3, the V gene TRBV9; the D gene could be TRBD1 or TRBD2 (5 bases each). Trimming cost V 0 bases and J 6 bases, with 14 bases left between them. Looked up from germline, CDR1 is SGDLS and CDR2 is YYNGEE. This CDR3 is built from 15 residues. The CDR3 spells CASSVGGVPADTQYF. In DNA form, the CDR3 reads TGTGCCAGCAGCGTAGGAGGGGTCCCGGCTGATACGCAGTATTTT.

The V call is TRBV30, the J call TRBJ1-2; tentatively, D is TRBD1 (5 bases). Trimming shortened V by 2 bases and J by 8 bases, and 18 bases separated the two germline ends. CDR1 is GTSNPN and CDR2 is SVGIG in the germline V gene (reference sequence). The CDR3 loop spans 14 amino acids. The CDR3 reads CAWSHMTETVGYTF. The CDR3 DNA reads TGTGCCTGGAGTCATATGACAGAGACGGTAGGCTACACCTTC.

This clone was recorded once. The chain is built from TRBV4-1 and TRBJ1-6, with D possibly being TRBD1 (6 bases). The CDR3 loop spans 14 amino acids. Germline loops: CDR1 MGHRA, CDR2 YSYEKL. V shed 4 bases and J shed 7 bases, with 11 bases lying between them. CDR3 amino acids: CASSLLRGNSPLHF. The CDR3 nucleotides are TGCGCCAGCAGCCTCCTCAGGGGCAATTCACCCCTCCACTTT.

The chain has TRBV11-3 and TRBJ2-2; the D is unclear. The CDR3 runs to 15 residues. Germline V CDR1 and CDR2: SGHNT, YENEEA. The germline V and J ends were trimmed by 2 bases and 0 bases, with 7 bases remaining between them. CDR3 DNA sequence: TGTGCCAGCAGCTTACACAGATCGAACACCGGGGAGCTGTTTTTT. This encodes CASSLHRSNTGELFF. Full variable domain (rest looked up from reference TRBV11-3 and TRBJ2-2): EAGVVQSPRYKIIEKKQPVAFWCNPISGHNTLYWYLQNLGQGPELLIRYENEEAVDDSQLPKDRFSAERLKGVDSTLKIQPAELGDSAVYLCASSLHRSNTGELFFGEGSRLTVL.

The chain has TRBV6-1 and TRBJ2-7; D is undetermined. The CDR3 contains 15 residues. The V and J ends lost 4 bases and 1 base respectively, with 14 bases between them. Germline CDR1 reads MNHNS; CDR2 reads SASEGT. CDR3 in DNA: TGTGCCAGCAGTGTTTGGGGTATGAATTCCTACGAGCAGTACTTC. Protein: CASSVWGMNSYEQYF.

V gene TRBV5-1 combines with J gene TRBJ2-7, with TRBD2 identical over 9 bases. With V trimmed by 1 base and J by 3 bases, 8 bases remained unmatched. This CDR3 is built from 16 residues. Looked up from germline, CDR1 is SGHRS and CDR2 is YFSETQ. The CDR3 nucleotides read TGCGCCAGCAGCTTGTGGCCTAGCGGGGTCGGCTACGAGCAGTACTTC. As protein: CASSLWPSGVGYEQYF. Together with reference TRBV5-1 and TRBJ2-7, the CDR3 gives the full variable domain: KAGVTQTPRYLIKTRGQQVTLSCSPISGHRSVSWYQQTPGQGLQFLFEYFSETQRNKGNFPGRFSGRQFSNSRSEMNVSTLELGDSALYLCASSLWPSGVGYEQYFGPGTRLTVT.

CDR3 protein: CASSLEGRPNTEAFF. The CDR3 region has the DNA TGTGCCAGCAGCTTAGAGGGCAGACCGAACACTGAAGCTTTCTTT. The J gene is TRBJ1-1, the V gene TRBV7-9; D is ambiguous. There are 15 residues in the CDR3. Germline values: CDR1 SEHNR, CDR2 FQNEAQ (reference sequence). V lost 1 base, J lost 1 base, and 10 bases lay in between. The entire variable domain, with the rest obtained from reference TRBV7-9 and TRBJ1-1, is as follows: DTGVSQNPRHKITKRGQNVTFRCDPISEHNRLYWYRQTLGQGPEFLTYFQNEAQLEKSRLLSDRFSAERPKGSFSTLEIQRTEQGDSAMYLCASSLEGRPNTEAFFGQGTRLTVV.

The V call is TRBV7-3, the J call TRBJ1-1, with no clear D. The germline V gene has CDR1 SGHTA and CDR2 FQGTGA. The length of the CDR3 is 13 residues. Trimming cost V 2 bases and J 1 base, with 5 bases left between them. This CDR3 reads CASSLRGNTEAFF. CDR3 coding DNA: TGTGCCAGCAGCTTACGAGGGAACACTGAAGCTTTCTTT.

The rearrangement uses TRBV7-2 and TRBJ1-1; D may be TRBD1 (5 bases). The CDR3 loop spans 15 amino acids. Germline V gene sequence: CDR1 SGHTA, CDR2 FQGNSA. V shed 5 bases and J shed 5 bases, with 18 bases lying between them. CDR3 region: CASSRYSGTETEAFF. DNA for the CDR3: TGTGCCAGCAGCCGCTACTCCGGGACCGAAACTGAAGCTTTCTTT.

In DNA, the CDR3 is TGCGCCAGCAGTGCTACAGGGGGGTACACTGAAGCTTTCTTT. This codes for CASSATGGYTEAFF. V gene TRBV10-2 combines with J gene TRBJ1-1; 8 bases align to TRBD1. The germline gives CDR1 WSHSY, CDR2 SAAADI. This CDR3 comprises 14 residues. Unmatched junction bases numbered 4, after V lost 4 bases and J lost 3 bases.

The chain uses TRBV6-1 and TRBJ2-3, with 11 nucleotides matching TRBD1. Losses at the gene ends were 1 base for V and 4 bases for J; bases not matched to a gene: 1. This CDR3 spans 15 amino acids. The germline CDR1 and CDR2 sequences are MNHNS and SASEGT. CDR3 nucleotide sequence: TGTGCCAGCAGTGAAGGGACAGGGGGCGCAGATACGCAGTATTTT. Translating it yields CASSEGTGGADTQYF.

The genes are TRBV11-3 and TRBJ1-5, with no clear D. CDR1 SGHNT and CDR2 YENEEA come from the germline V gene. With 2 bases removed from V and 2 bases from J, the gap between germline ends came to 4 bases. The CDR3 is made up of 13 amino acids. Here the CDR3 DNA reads TGTGCCAGCAGCTTATCCGGCAATCAGCCCCAGCATTTT. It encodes CASSLSGNQPQHF. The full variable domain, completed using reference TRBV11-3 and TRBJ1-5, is EAGVVQSPRYKIIEKKQPVAFWCNPISGHNTLYWYLQNLGQGPELLIRYENEEAVDDSQLPKDRFSAERLKGVDSTLKIQPAELGDSAVYLCASSLSGNQPQHFGDGTRLSIL.

The CDR3 loop reads CASSSRGYEQYF. DNA of the CDR3: TGTGCCAGCAGCTCCCGGGGCTACGAGCAGTACTTC. The V gene is TRBV5-6, the J gene TRBJ2-7; maybe TRBD2 (5 bases). Germline values: CDR1 SGHDT, CDR2 YYEEEE. The CDR3 sequence is 12 residues long. V was clipped by 3 bases and J by 3 bases, with 7 bases between them.